What follows are 17 T cell receptor beta chains derived from one specimen sequenced in a study of T cell responses to AZD1222 COVID-19 vaccine. Assay: immunoSEQ multiplex PCR; the TCRdb copy retains only in-frame clones and omits some. The table records about 140,000 clones, 85% to 95% of them present only once. Specimen: peripheral blood, collected on day 0 of MenACWY control vaccination. These receptors all stem from an adult in good health.

The gene calls are TRBV27 and TRBJ1-1; maybe TRBD1 (6 bases). This CDR3 has 13 residues. V was clipped by 7 bases and J by 6 bases, with 15 bases between them. Germline V gene sequence: CDR1 MNHEY, CDR2 SMNVEV (reference sequence). The CDR3 DNA reads as TGTGCCAGCACTACTGTACCAGGGGCTGAAGCTTTCTTT. Translated, it gives CASTTVPGAEAFF.

The chain employs TRBV24-1 and TRBJ2-5; weak D call: TRBD1 (6 bases). This CDR3 comprises 12 residues. V was cut by 9 bases and J by 5 bases, with 12 bases left in between. Looked up from germline, CDR1 is KGHDR and CDR2 is SFDVKD. The CDR3 region is CATSTGGETQYF. DNA of the CDR3: TGTGCCACCTCGACAGGTGGGGAGACCCAGTACTTC.

Comment on this clone: Other DNA sequences in this sample translate to the same CDR3. V usage is TRBV6-5 and J usage is TRBJ1-1; D is unresolved. Per germline, CDR1 MNHEY and CDR2 SVGAGI. The CDR3 contains 15 residues. Trimming removed 0 bases at V and 2 bases at J, with 10 bases between. CDR3: CASSYSRGGNTEAFF. In nucleotides, the CDR3 is TGTGCCAGCAGTTACTCCCGTGGCGGAAACACTGAAGCTTTCTTT.

The rearrangement joins TRBV6-5 to TRBJ1-4; no firm D call. The germline gives CDR1 MNHEY, CDR2 SVGAGI. Trimming pared 5 bases from V and 2 bases from J, leaving 12 bases between. CDR3 length: 15 amino acids. CDR3 sequence: CASSPLWQTNEKLFF. CDR3 in DNA: TGTGCCAGCAGTCCCTTATGGCAGACTAATGAAAAACTGTTTTTT.

This CDR3 is CATSSGLLKDNEQFF. In nucleotides, the CDR3 is TGTGCCACCAGTTCAGGACTATTAAAAGACAATGAGCAGTTCTTC. The genes are TRBV24-1 and TRBJ2-1, with D perhaps matching TRBD2 (6 bases). The V gene's germline CDR1 is KGHDR and CDR2 SFDVKD. The CDR3 spans 15 residues. V was pared by 6 bases and J by 5 bases, with 16 bases between.

The chain is built from TRBV28 and TRBJ2-5; D uncertain. V was clipped by 5 bases and J by 1 base, with 8 bases between them. The germline V gene encodes CDR1 MDHEN and CDR2 SYDVKM. This CDR3 spans 13 amino acids. The CDR3 nucleotides are TGTGCCAGCAGTAGCTCAGCCCAAGAGACCCAGTACTTC. Translation: CASSSSAQETQYF.

This clone was counted a single time. This chain links TRBV7-9 with TRBJ1-4; D unclear. CDR3 length equals 15 residues. Between the trimmed V and J ends, which lost 5 bases and 8 bases, there was a span of 18 bases. CDR1 is SEHNR and CDR2 is FQNEAQ in the germline V gene (reference sequence). The CDR3: CASSPTGWIGEKLFF. The CDR3 DNA sequence: TGTGCCAGCAGCCCTACGGGGTGGATAGGCGAAAAACTGTTTTTT.

The chain employs TRBV4-3 and TRBJ2-3, with TRBD2 identical over 8 bases. Germline CDR1 reads LGHNA; CDR2 reads YSLEER. This CDR3 is built from 17 residues. With V trimmed by 3 bases and J by 5 bases, 13 bases remained unmatched. The CDR3: CASSQGTGGGRGDTQYF. In nucleotides, the CDR3 is TGCGCCAGCAGCCAGGGAACAGGCGGGGGGCGAGGAGATACGCAGTATTTT.

The DNA for the CDR3 is TGTGCCAGCAGCCAAGCACAGACTGAAGCTTTCTTT. Its protein product is CASSQAQTEAFF. This chain uses TRBV3-1 (or the pseudogene TRBV3-2) with TRBJ1-1; D ambiguous. There are 12 residues in the CDR3. V lost 1 base, J lost 5 bases, and 5 bases lay in between. CDR1 and CDR2 (germline): LGHDT, YNNKEL (reference sequence).

This rearrangement joins TRBV7-9 to TRBJ1-2; D gene uncertain. The V end was cut by 7 bases, the J end by 8 bases, with 17 bases between. The CDR3 is 13 residues long. Looked up from germline, CDR1 is SEHNR and CDR2 is FQNEAQ (reference sequence). Here the CDR3 reads CASILFEVGGYTF. The CDR3 DNA reads TGTGCCAGCATCCTATTCGAGGTTGGCGGCTACACCTTC.

The chain is built from TRBV29-1 and TRBJ1-5; 7 positions match TRBD1. J gave up 3 bases and V 4 bases, and 3 bases lay outside the gene matches. This CDR3 comprises 13 residues. Germline assignment: CDR1 SQVTM and CDR2 ANQGSEA. This CDR3 is CSVGGQANQPQHF. Written as DNA, the CDR3 is TGCAGCGTTGGCGGACAGGCCAATCAGCCCCAGCATTTT. The variable domain in full, with the rest retrieved from reference TRBV29-1 and TRBJ1-5, is SAVISQKPSRDICQRGTSLTIQCQVDSQVTMMFWYRQQPGQSLTLIATANQGSEATYESGFVIDKFPISRPNLTFSTLTVSNMSPEDSSIYLCSVGGQANQPQHFGDGTRLSIL.

This chain connects TRBV27 to TRBJ2-6; D is undetermined. The CDR3 has 15 residues. The V and J ends lost 7 bases and 0 bases respectively, with 10 bases between them. Germline assignment: CDR1 MNHEY and CDR2 SMNVEV (reference sequence). The chain's CDR3 is CASTNGPSGANVLTF. The CDR3 DNA is TGTGCCAGCACCAACGGGCCCTCTGGGGCCAACGTCCTGACTTTC.

This clone was recorded only once. V gene TRBV7-3 combines with J gene TRBJ2-1; the D is unclear. The CDR3 spans 12 residues. The ends were cut back, 2 bases at V and 8 bases at J, with 7 bases in the middle. The V gene's germline CDR1 is SGHTA and CDR2 FQGTGA. CDR3 loop: CASSLLGYEQFF. Written as DNA, the CDR3 is TGTGCCAGCAGCTTATTAGGCTATGAGCAGTTCTTC.

J is TRBJ1-2 and V is TRBV28, with a weak D call TRBD1 (6 bases). V was cut by 8 bases and J by 4 bases, with 23 bases left in between. This CDR3 region has 16 residues. Looked up from germline, CDR1 is MDHEN and CDR2 is SYDVKM. In nucleotides, the CDR3 is TGTGCCAGCGGAAGGGGCCTCAGGACAGATCGCTATGGCTACACCTTC. It yields the protein CASGRGLRTDRYGYTF.

This clone was seen once. The chain combines TRBV5-6 with TRBJ2-7; TRBD2 aligns across 8 bases. The CDR3 contains 14 residues. With V trimmed by 4 bases and J by 6 bases, 9 bases remained unmatched. The germline gives CDR1 SGHDT, CDR2 YYEEEE. CDR3 sequence: CASSDKRGRTEQYF. The CDR3 region has the DNA TGTGCCAGCAGCGATAAGCGGGGGCGAACCGAGCAGTACTTC. Full variable domain (remainder filled in from reference TRBV5-6 and TRBJ2-7): DAGVTQSPTHLIKTRGQQVTLRCSPKSGHDTVSWYQQALGQGPQFIFQYYEEEERQRGNFPDRFSGHQFPNYSSELNVNALLLGDSALYLCASSDKRGRTEQYFGPGTRLTVT.

The J gene is TRBJ1-2, the V gene TRBV2, with D uncertain. The ends were cut back, 0 bases at V and 8 bases at J, with 16 bases in the middle. This CDR3 has 15 amino acids. Germline CDR1 SNHLY, CDR2 FYNNEI. The CDR3 is CASSEALHGLAGYTF. In DNA form, the CDR3 reads TGTGCCAGCAGTGAAGCCCTTCACGGTCTCGCGGGCTACACCTTC.

The J gene is TRBJ2-1, the V gene TRBV4-3; D might be TRBD2 (5 bases). The CDR3 is made up of 16 amino acids. V lost 4 bases and J 0 bases, leaving 13 bases between the germline ends. Germline V CDR1 and CDR2: LGHNA, YSLEER. In DNA form, the CDR3 reads TGCGCCAGCAGCCTAAGTCTAAGCGGCTCCTACAATGAGCAGTTCTTC. Translation: CASSLSLSGSYNEQFF.